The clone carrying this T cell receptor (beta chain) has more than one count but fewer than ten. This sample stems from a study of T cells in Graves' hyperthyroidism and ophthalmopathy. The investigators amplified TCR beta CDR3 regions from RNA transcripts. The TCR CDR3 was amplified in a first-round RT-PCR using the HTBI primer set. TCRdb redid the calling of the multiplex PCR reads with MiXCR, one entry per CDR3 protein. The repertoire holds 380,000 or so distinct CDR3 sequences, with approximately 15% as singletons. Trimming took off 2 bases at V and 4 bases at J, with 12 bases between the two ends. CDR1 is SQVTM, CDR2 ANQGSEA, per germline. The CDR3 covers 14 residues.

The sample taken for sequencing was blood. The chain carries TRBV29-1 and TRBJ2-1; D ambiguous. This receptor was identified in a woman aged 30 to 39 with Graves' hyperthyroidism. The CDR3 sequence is CSVELAEHYNEQFF. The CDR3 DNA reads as TGCAGCGTTGAATTGGCAGAACATTACAATGAGCAGTTCTTC.